This T cell receptor beta chain was retrieved from a study of PD-1 blockade in classical Hodgkin lymphoma. The time point was: cycle 4 day 1 (C4D1), after more than five weeks of nivolumab. Each and every patient relapsed after autologous stem cell transplantation, and patients got differing brentuximab vedotin exposure. Magnetic negative selection of thawed PBMCs was the method by which CD4+ T cells were purified. The CDR3 sequence is 14 residues long. Germline lookup yields CDR1 ENHRY and CDR2 SYGVKD. Trimming shortened V by 5 bases and J by 0 bases, and 11 bases separated the two germline ends. The method was immunoSEQ multiplex PCR; TCRdb's version includes in-frame clones alone and lacks a portion of them. The table records 25,000 to 30,000 clones, approximately 86% of them present only once.

This clonotype was sampled from a human donor with classical Hodgkin lymphoma. The gene calls are TRBV10-3 and TRBJ2-7; D unclear. The specimen comprised CD4+ T cells from blood, sampled before the fourth cycle of nivolumab. The CDR3 loop is CAISRSDGSYEQYF. In nucleotides, the CDR3 is TGTGCCATCAGTAGATCGGACGGCTCCTACGAGCAGTACTTC.